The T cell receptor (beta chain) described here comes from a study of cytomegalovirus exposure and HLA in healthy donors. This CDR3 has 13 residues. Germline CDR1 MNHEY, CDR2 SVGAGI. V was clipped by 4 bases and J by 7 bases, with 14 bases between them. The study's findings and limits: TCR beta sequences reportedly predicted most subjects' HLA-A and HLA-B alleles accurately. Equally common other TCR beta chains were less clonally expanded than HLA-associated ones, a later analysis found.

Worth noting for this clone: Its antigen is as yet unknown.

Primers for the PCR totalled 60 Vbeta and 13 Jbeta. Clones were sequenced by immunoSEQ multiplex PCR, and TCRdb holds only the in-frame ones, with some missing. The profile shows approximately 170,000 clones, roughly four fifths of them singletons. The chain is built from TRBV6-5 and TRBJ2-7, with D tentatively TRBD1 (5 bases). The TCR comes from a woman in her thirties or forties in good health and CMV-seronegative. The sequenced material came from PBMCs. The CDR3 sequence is CASSFQGTGEQYF. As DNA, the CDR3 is TGTGCCAGCAGTTTCCAGGGTACGGGTGAGCAGTACTTC.